The 5 T cell receptor beta chains reported below all come from one sample, sequenced in a study of blood T cells in healthy people across ages. It was with a sample-barcoded 5' primer and a J-beta primer mix that a second PCR of roughly 7 to 11 cycles was run. TCRdb itself ran the 5' RACE reads through MiXCR, one entry per CDR3 protein. The sample contains hundreds of thousands of distinct CDR3 sequences, about 30% of which appear only once. The sample comprised blood. These receptor sequences come from a woman over 75 in good health.

J is TRBJ2-5 and V is TRBV7-9; no firm D call. Germline V lookup: CDR1 SEHNR, CDR2 FQNEAQ (reference sequence). The V end lost 1 base, the J end lost 4 bases, and 10 bases lay between the germline ends. There are 14 residues in the CDR3. The chain's CDR3 is CASSLGQDPETQYF. In DNA, the CDR3 is TGTGCCAGCAGCTTAGGGCAGGATCCAGAGACCCAGTACTTC.

This clonotype was counted between two and nine times. The chain carries TRBV15 and TRBJ1-2, with D possibly TRBD1 on 6 matching bases. The V gene lost 0 bases and the J gene lost 4 bases, with 15 bases spanning the gap. Germline loops: CDR1 LNHNV, CDR2 YYDKDF (reference sequence). CDR3 length equals 16 residues. CDR3 DNA: TGTGCCACCAGCAGAGATCAGGCAGGGGCGTGCTATGGCTACACCTTC. This codes for CATSRDQAGACYGYTF.

This clonotype was recorded at least ten times. Being one base from a much bigger clone, this may be a read error. The chain has TRBV20-1 and TRBJ2-7, with a possible D match to TRBD2 (6 bases). The CDR3 length is 13 residues. The germline V and J ends were trimmed by 0 bases and 4 bases, with 10 bases remaining between them. Germline CDR1 and CDR2: DFQATT and SNEGSKA (reference sequence). DNA of the CDR3: TGCAGTGCTAGAGACGGAGGGCGTTACGAGCAGTACTTC. This gives the protein CSARDGGRYEQYF.

The chain employs TRBV20-1 and TRBJ1-5, with a tentative D call TRBD1 (6 bases). The CDR3 is 17 residues long. The V gene's germline CDR1 is DFQATT and CDR2 SNEGSKA (reference sequence). V was shortened by 2 bases and J by 2 bases, with 19 bases between the two germline ends. CDR3 DNA sequence: TGCAGTGCTAGACCACTGGACAGCAGAGGGGGCAATCAGCCCCAGCATTTT. It specifies CSARPLDSRGGNQPQHF.

This clonotype showed up just a few times. The chain combines TRBV12-3 or TRBV12-4 with TRBJ1-1; TRBD1 might be the D (6 bases). The CDR3 sequence is 13 residues long. V lost 2 bases and J 10 bases, leaving 14 bases between the germline ends. The CDR3 reads CASSLKGGVGAFF. As DNA, the CDR3 is TGTGCCAGCAGTTTAAAGGGGGGAGTAGGAGCTTTCTTT.